Shown below are 21 T cell receptor beta chains from a single sample sequenced in a study of Graves' ophthalmopathy and Graves' hyperthyroidism. RNA served as the template for amplifying TCR beta CDR3 regions. The first round was an RT-PCR with HTBI primers, and the second round was a multiplex PCR. A single record per CDR3 protein comes from TCRdb applying MiXCR to the multiplex PCR reads. The table lists around 1.1 million distinct CDR3 sequences, 36% of them singletons, with around 10% in the top ten. The sequencing sample was made of peripheral blood or thyroid tissue (not recorded which). These TCRs come from an adult man with Graves' hyperthyroidism.

This clonotype was detected ten times or more. J is TRBJ2-7 and V is TRBV19, with D tentatively TRBD1 (5 bases). CDR1 and CDR2 (germline): LNHDA, SQIVND (reference sequence). Trimming shortened V by 3 bases and J by 3 bases, and 15 bases separated the two germline ends. This CDR3 contains 15 residues. The CDR3 DNA reads TGTGCCAGTAGTATTAAGGGGCAGGCGGACTACGAGCAGTACTTC. Protein product: CASSIKGQADYEQYF.

This clonotype was seen many times. CDR3 sequence reads: CASSDGQKETQYF. For the CDR3, the DNA is TGTGCCAGCAGTGATGGGCAGAAAGAGACCCAGTACTTC. The chain employs TRBV2 and TRBJ2-5; no firm D call. V was pared by 3 bases and J by 3 bases, with 8 bases between. This CDR3 is 13 amino acids long. The germline V gene has CDR1 SNHLY and CDR2 FYNNEI.

In its sample, this clonotype was seen many times. The J gene is TRBJ1-1, the V gene TRBV9; D gene uncertain. V dropped 0 bases and J dropped 0 bases, with 9 bases sitting between them. The CDR3 totals 15 residues. In germline, CDR1 is SGDLS, CDR2 YYNGEE. The CDR3 bases are TGTGCCAGCAGCGTAGCACCCACCTTGAACACTGAAGCTTTCTTT. The encoded protein is CASSVAPTLNTEAFF.

To note about this clonotype: This may come from a read error, since a much larger clone is one base off. V gene TRBV15 combines with J gene TRBJ2-7, with 9 positions matching TRBD1. This CDR3 spans 18 amino acids. V lost 1 base to trimming and J lost 9 bases; unmatched junction nucleotides: 19. CDR1 and CDR2 from the germline V gene are LNHNV and YYDKDF (reference sequence). CDR3 DNA sequence: TGTGCCACCAGCAGAGCTTCCAATACCGGGACAGGGTCAAACGGGCAGTACTTC. Protein product: CATSRASNTGTGSNGQYF.

This clonotype has only one observation. V and J are TRBV7-6 and TRBJ2-7; D possibly corresponds to TRBD1 (5 bases). The CDR3 runs to 14 residues. Germline values: CDR1 SGHVS, CDR2 FNYEAQ. The V and J ends lost 5 bases and 5 bases respectively, with 16 bases between them. This CDR3 reads CASSVDSGIHEQYF. CDR3 sequence (DNA): TGTGCCAGCAGCGTTGATTCAGGGATCCACGAGCAGTACTTC.

About this clonotype: Its ends do not fully match the called genes, so a read error is possible. The rearrangement links TRBV10-2 to TRBJ1-5; D not certain. Germline V gene lookup returns CDR1 WSHSY and CDR2 SAAADI. The CDR3 spans 14 residues. CDR3 amino acids: CASSAAGNLQPQHF. CDR3 DNA sequence: TGTGCCAGCAGTGCGGCGGGCAACCTACAGCCCCAGCATTTT.

Remarks on this clonotype: The conserved phenylalanine or tryptophan is not found at the CDR3 terminus, so this likely reflects a read error. The limits of the CDR3 on the DNA are not certain, so only TCRdb's listed CDR3 is given. The chain has TRBV10-3 and TRBJ2-6; the table's TRBD1 call for D was not verified on the DNA. Including both end residues, the CDR3 is 13 amino acids long. Germline V gene data show CDR1 as ENHRY and CDR2 as SYGVKD. CDR3 region: CATGTTGANVLVL.

CDR3 amino acids: CASSPWTANNSPLHF. CDR3 bases: TGTGCCAGCAGCCCCTGGACAGCAAATAATTCACCCCTCCACTTT. The chain combines TRBV7-6 with TRBJ1-6; a possible D gene is TRBD1 (6 bases). Germline V lookup: CDR1 SGHVS, CDR2 FNYEAQ. V lost 5 bases and J lost 5, with 13 bases in between. The CDR3 runs 15 residues.

V gene TRBV10-3 combines with J gene TRBJ2-1; no reliable D call. Per the germline V gene, CDR1 is ENHRY and CDR2 is SYGVKD. The CDR3 totals 12 residues. The germline V and J ends were trimmed by 0 bases and 7 bases, with 4 bases remaining between them. The CDR3 here is CAISESMNEQFF. DNA for the CDR3: TGTGCCATCAGTGAGTCGATGAATGAGCAGTTCTTC.

The chain links TRBV29-1 to TRBJ2-2, with D possibly TRBD1 on 6 matching bases. Germline CDR1 reads SQVTM; CDR2 reads ANQGSEA. The CDR3 contains 13 residues. The V gene lost 8 bases and the J gene lost 4 bases, with 14 bases spanning the gap. The CDR3 coding sequence is TGCAGCATCGCACAGGGTCTCACCGGGGAGCTGTTTTTT. Translating gives CSIAQGLTGELFF.

This clonotype was recorded at least ten times. This rearrangement joins TRBV29-1 to TRBJ2-7; D perhaps matches TRBD1 (5 bases). CDR3 length: 14 residues. V was clipped by 0 bases and J by 2 bases, with 11 bases between them. In germline, CDR1 is SQVTM, CDR2 ANQGSEA. CDR3 coding DNA: TGCAGCGTTGAAGACCCCAGGGCTCCCTACGAGCAGTACTTC. Protein sequence: CSVEDPRAPYEQYF.

This chain connects TRBV5-1 to TRBJ1-2; 7 nucleotides line up with TRBD1. Losses at the gene ends were 8 bases for V and 8 bases for J; bases not matched to a gene: 9. This CDR3 is 12 amino acids long. CDR1 and CDR2 (germline): SGHRS, YFSETQ. The DNA of the CDR3 is TGCGCCAGTTCGACAGGGCTGGACGGCTACACCTTC. The encoded protein is CASSTGLDGYTF.

This clonotype came up a few times. The V and J genes are TRBV19 and TRBJ1-5; no reliable D call. Germline-derived CDR1 and CDR2 are LNHDA and SQIVND (reference sequence). The length of the CDR3 is 16 residues. Trimming pared 7 bases from V and 0 bases from J, leaving 16 bases between. The CDR3 DNA reads as TGTGCCAGTATCTCTCGCCCTGGGGATAGCAATCAGCCCCAGCATTTT. Amino acid sequence: CASISRPGDSNQPQHF.

The gene calls are TRBV13 and TRBJ2-7; no definite D call. Germline CDR1 PRHDT, CDR2 FYEKMQ (reference sequence). The germline V and J ends were trimmed by 0 bases and 7 bases, with 16 bases remaining between them. This CDR3 is built from 15 residues. The CDR3 DNA follows: TGTGCCAGCAGCTTAGGCCTAGAGGAAATAGGTGAGCAGTACTTC. The encoded protein is CASSLGLEEIGEQYF.

The genes are TRBV6-5 and TRBJ2-2, with 11 bases aligning to TRBD2. After removal of 2 bases from V and 0 bases from J, the junction contained 5 bases not matched to a gene. CDR1 and CDR2 from the germline V gene are MNHEY and SVGAGI. The CDR3 spans 18 residues. The CDR3 here is CASSYKGLAGANTGELFF. The CDR3 region has the DNA TGTGCCAGCAGTTACAAAGGACTAGCGGGTGCGAACACCGGGGAGCTGTTTTTT.

This clonotype was counted a single time. A much larger clone is a single base away; this may be a read error. CDR3 amino acids: CSFRSGETYERYF. Written as DNA, the CDR3 is TGCAGCTTCAGGTCAGGGGAAACGTACGAGCGGTACTTC. V gene TRBV29-1 combines with J gene TRBJ2-7; possible D gene TRBD1, 6 bases. The germline gives CDR1 SQVTM, CDR2 ANQGSEA. The CDR3 spans 13 residues.

This clonotype has a handful of counts. The chain recombines TRBV15 with TRBJ2-7, with TRBD1 identical over 7 bases. The J segment lost 7 bases and the V segment lost 1 base, leaving 13 bases of the junction unmatched. This CDR3 is 16 amino acids long. Germline lookup yields CDR1 LNHNV and CDR2 YYDKDF (reference sequence). The CDR3 reads CATSRVLDRLLTEQYF. The CDR3 bases are TGTGCCACCAGCAGAGTATTGGACAGGCTGTTGACAGAGCAGTACTTC.

This clonotype was counted many times. The rearrangement joins TRBV15 to TRBJ1-2; D might be TRBD1 (5 bases). V was clipped by 0 bases and J by 13 bases, with 18 bases between them. Per the germline V gene, CDR1 is LNHNV and CDR2 is YYDKDF (reference sequence). The CDR3 is 14 residues long. The CDR3 spells CATSRDRDKGPRTF. CDR3 nucleotide sequence: TGTGCCACCAGCAGAGATCGGGATAAGGGACCGCGCACCTTC. The variable domain in full, with the rest retrieved from reference TRBV15 and TRBJ1-2, is DAMVIQNPRYQVTQFGKPVTLSCSQTLNHNVMYWYQQKSSQAPKLLFHYYDKDFNNEADTPDNFQSRRPNTSFCFLDIRSPGLGDTAMYLCATSRDRDKGPRTFGSGTRLTVV.

This clonotype turned up a few times. This may arise from a read error, as a much more abundant clone is one base away. The chain uses TRBV11-2 and TRBJ2-2; D may be TRBD2 (6 bases). The V gene's germline CDR1 is SGHAT and CDR2 FQNNGV. V lost 5 bases and J 1 base, leaving 11 bases between the germline ends. This CDR3 region has 15 residues. DNA of the CDR3: TGTGCCAGCAGCCCTATCGGGGGGAACACCGGGGAGCTGTTTTTT. This sequence encodes CASSPIGGNTGELFF. The full variable domain, with the rest looked up from reference TRBV11-2 and TRBJ2-2, is EAGVAQSPRYKIIEKRQSVAFWCNPISGHATLYWYQQILGQGPKLLIQFQNNGVVDDSQLPKDRFSAERLKGVDSTLKIQPAKLEDSAVYLCASSPIGGNTGELFFGEGSRLTVL.

The chain is built from TRBV10-1 and TRBJ2-2; D remains unclear. V was cut by 2 bases and J by 5 bases, with 3 bases left in between. This CDR3 has 12 amino acids. Per germline, CDR1 WNHNN and CDR2 SYGVQD (reference sequence). The DNA of the CDR3 is TGCGCCAGCAGTGAGCTGACCGGGGAGCTGTTTTTT. Its protein is CASSELTGELFF.

This rearrangement joins TRBV20-1 to TRBJ2-5; 9 positions agree with TRBD2. This CDR3 comprises 15 residues. The germline V gene has CDR1 DFQATT and CDR2 SNEGSKA (reference sequence). Unmatched junction bases numbered 10, after V lost 2 bases and J lost 6 bases. The DNA for the CDR3 is TGCAGTGCTAGATGGTCTCTAGCGGGAATAAAGACCCAGTACTTC. It is translated as CSARWSLAGIKTQYF.